This T cell receptor beta chain was captured in a study of blood T cell repertoires in COVID-19. For the study at large: Acute and convalescent COVID-19 samples came from the United States, Italy and Spain. The cDNA or gDNA used as material had been derived from T cells, B-cell-depleted T cells, or PBMCs.

Grouping used clinical history reported by participants in a survey and questionnaire. TCRdb's copy holds only in-frame clones and misses some; the assay was immunoSEQ multiplex PCR. The profile shows roughly 180,000 clones, 82% of them singletons. The clonotype originates from a man aged 40-49 years who had recovered from COVID-19. Sequenced input: PBMCs or T cells enriched from blood (not recorded which).

CDR3 DNA sequence: TGTGCCAGCAGAACTACTCAGGGGGCGGGAAATGAGCAGTTCTTC. Protein sequence: CASRTTQGAGNEQFF. V and J are TRBV11-2 and TRBJ2-1; 8 bases match TRBD1. With V trimmed by 6 bases and J by 7 bases, 11 bases remained unmatched. This CDR3 has 15 amino acids. Looked up from germline, CDR1 is SGHAT and CDR2 is FQNNGV.